Presented here are 23 T cell receptor beta chains from one specimen sequenced in a study of blood T cell repertoires in COVID-19. The table came from immunoSEQ multiplex PCR; TCRdb's copy has only in-frame clones and leaves some out. The data hold roughly 140,000 clones, with 80% observed a single time. The specimen sequenced was peripheral blood. These receptors were obtained from a man between 60 and 75 years old with active or convalescent COVID-19.

The chain carries TRBV30 and TRBJ2-3, with TRBD2 matching 10 bases. V trimming: 2 bases; J trimming: 5 bases; junction bases outside the gene matches: 10. From germline, CDR1 is GTSNPN and CDR2 SVGIG (reference sequence). The CDR3 sequence is 16 residues long. CDR3 DNA: TGTGCCTGGAGTTTGCCTGCCGGGACTAGCGTAGATACGCAGTATTTT. This codes for CAWSLPAGTSVDTQYF.

This clone appeared a few times. J is TRBJ1-5 and V is TRBV19; D uncertain. The germline V gene encodes CDR1 LNHDA and CDR2 SQIVND (reference sequence). CDR3 length: 13 amino acids. The V gene lost 2 bases and the J gene lost 2 bases, with 4 bases spanning the gap. The chain's CDR3 is CASSIRGNQPQHF. The CDR3 DNA sequence: TGTGCCAGTAGTATACGGGGCAATCAGCCCCAGCATTTT.

The CDR3 coding sequence is TGTGCCAGCAGCCAAGTTGGGGGCGAAGGGGTCATTCAGTACTTC. It yields the protein CASSQVGGEGVIQYF. The V call is TRBV4-2, the J call TRBJ2-4; TRBD1 might be the D (6 bases). With 1 base removed from V and 9 bases from J, the gap between germline ends came to 16 bases. This CDR3 spans 15 amino acids. Germline assignment: CDR1 LGHNA and CDR2 YNFKEQ.

A single count supports this clone. The V gene is TRBV7-9, the J gene TRBJ2-7; 10 bases match TRBD1. The CDR3 has 17 amino acids. CDR1 is SEHNR and CDR2 is FQNEAQ in the germline V gene (reference sequence). V shed 2 bases, J shed 3 bases, and the junction held 10 bases outside the gene matches. Here the CDR3 DNA reads TGTGCCAGCAGCTTAACCCAGGGACAGGGGTTGGGCTACGAGCAGTACTTC. This encodes CASSLTQGQGLGYEQYF.

This chain joins TRBV5-1 and TRBJ2-3; 8 positions match TRBD1. The V gene's germline CDR1 is SGHRS and CDR2 YFSETQ. V shed 2 bases, J shed 3 bases, and the junction held 11 bases outside the gene matches. The CDR3 has 17 residues. For the CDR3, the DNA is TGCGCCAGCAGCTTTGGGGCAGGGGGCTCGAGGACAGATACGCAGTATTTT. Its protein is CASSFGAGGSRTDTQYF.

The chain couples TRBV6-5 to TRBJ1-6, with a tentative D call TRBD1 (5 bases). Germline-derived CDR1 and CDR2 are MNHEY and SVGAGI. The CDR3 is 15 residues long. Trimming took 0 bases from V and 10 from J, leaving 13 bases between them. In DNA form, the CDR3 reads TGTGCCAGCAGTTACTCGAGGGACTGGAACTCACCCCTCCACTTT. This sequence encodes CASSYSRDWNSPLHF.

V gene TRBV19 combines with J gene TRBJ1-2; maybe TRBD1 (6 bases). V was pared by 8 bases and J by 3 bases, with 13 bases between. This CDR3 comprises 13 residues. Germline V gene data show CDR1 as LNHDA and CDR2 as SQIVND (reference sequence). The CDR3 bases are TGTGCCAGTGTACAGGGCGGCCACTATGGCTACACCTTC. This sequence encodes CASVQGGHYGYTF.

V and J are TRBV7-2 and TRBJ1-5; 7 bases are a match to TRBD1. The trim removed 1 base at V and 7 bases at J, leaving 10 bases unmatched. Germline assignment: CDR1 SGHTA and CDR2 FQGNSA. This CDR3 comprises 16 residues. The CDR3 sequence: CASSLGRGQGKQPQHF. CDR3 DNA sequence: TGTGCCAGCAGCTTAGGGAGGGGGCAAGGTAAGCAGCCCCAGCATTTT. Full variable domain (outside the CDR3, taken from reference TRBV7-2 and TRBJ1-5): GAGVSQSPSNKVTEKGKDVELRCDPISGHTALYWYRQSLGQGLEFLIYFQGNSAPDKSGLPSDRFSAERTGGSVSTLTIQRTQQEDSAVYLCASSLGRGQGKQPQHFGDGTRLSIL.

This clone showed up just once. The V call is TRBV11-2, the J call TRBJ2-3; 12 bases map to TRBD2. J lost 4 bases, V lost 5 bases, and 7 bases had no gene match. This CDR3 comprises 16 residues. From germline, CDR1 is SGHAT and CDR2 FQNNGV. The chain's CDR3 is CASSHTSGGRADTQYF. The CDR3 nucleotides read TGTGCCAGCAGCCATACTAGCGGGGGGCGGGCAGATACGCAGTATTTT.

J is TRBJ2-2 and V is TRBV5-8, with 11 bases identical to TRBD1. V trimming: 4 bases; J trimming: 2 bases; junction bases outside the gene matches: 7. The germline CDR1 and CDR2 sequences are SGHTS and YDEGEE. This CDR3 region has 17 residues. Here the CDR3 reads CASSIGQGAFNTGELFF. The CDR3 DNA is TGTGCCAGCAGCATCGGACAGGGGGCGTTTAACACCGGGGAGCTGTTTTTT. The whole variable domain, filled in from reference TRBV5-8 and TRBJ2-2, reads EAGVTQSPTHLIKTRGQQATLRCSPISGHTSVYWYQQALGLGLQFLLWYDEGEERNRGNFPPRFSGRQFPNYSSELNVNALELEDSALYLCASSIGQGAFNTGELFFGEGSRLTVL.

The rearrangement links TRBV5-1 to TRBJ2-5; tentatively, D is TRBD2 (5 bases). Germline V gene lookup returns CDR1 SGHRS and CDR2 YFSETQ. V gave up 0 bases and J gave up 2 bases, with 11 bases separating them. The CDR3 is 15 residues long. The CDR3 here is CASSLVSSWQETQYF. The DNA for the CDR3 is TGCGCCAGCAGCTTGGTTTCTAGCTGGCAAGAGACCCAGTACTTC.

The chain uses TRBV5-5 and TRBJ2-1; 11 bases map to TRBD1. Germline V gene data show CDR1 as SGHKS and CDR2 as YYEKEE (reference sequence). V was clipped by 2 bases and J by 9 bases; unmatched bases: 4. The CDR3 loop spans 14 amino acids. This CDR3 reads CASSFGQGAFEQFF. The CDR3, as DNA: TGTGCCAGCAGCTTTGGACAGGGGGCTTTTGAGCAGTTCTTC.

The chain links TRBV28 to TRBJ2-5; D gene uncertain. The CDR3 is 11 residues long. V gave up 7 bases and J gave up 0 bases, with 3 bases separating them. From germline, CDR1 is MDHEN and CDR2 SYDVKM. The CDR3 DNA follows: TGTGCCAGCACCTACCAAGAGACCCAGTACTTC. It is translated as CASTYQETQYF.

The genes are TRBV28 and TRBJ2-1; 14 bases map to TRBD2. There are 17 residues in the CDR3. Germline CDR1 MDHEN, CDR2 SYDVKM. The V segment lost 8 bases and the J segment 7 bases; nucleotides outside the gene matches: 13. CDR3: CASLGVTSGRARNEQFF. The CDR3 coding sequence is TGTGCCAGCCTTGGGGTGACTAGCGGGAGGGCCCGGAATGAGCAGTTCTTC.

The rearrangement joins TRBV30 to TRBJ1-6; D is ambiguous. Trimming took 4 bases from V and 0 from J, leaving 7 bases between them. Germline V gene data show CDR1 as GTSNPN and CDR2 as SVGIG (reference sequence). This CDR3 has 14 residues. The CDR3 region has the DNA TGTGCCTGGAAGAGGAGCTCCTATAATTCACCCCTCCACTTT. Residues: CAWKRSSYNSPLHF.

The chain joins TRBV7-9 to TRBJ2-1, with D possibly TRBD2 on 5 matching bases. With 7 bases removed from V and 7 bases from J, the gap between germline ends came to 11 bases. The V gene's germline CDR1 is SEHNR and CDR2 FQNEAQ (reference sequence). This CDR3 comprises 12 residues. CDR3: CASNGLGNEQFF. The CDR3 DNA reads as TGTGCCAGCAACGGACTTGGGAATGAGCAGTTCTTC.

J is TRBJ2-7 and V is TRBV9; perhaps TRBD2 as D (6 bases). Germline V gene sequence: CDR1 SGDLS, CDR2 YYNGEE. Trimming pared 4 bases from V and 0 bases from J, leaving 14 bases between. The length of the CDR3 is 15 residues. In DNA, the CDR3 is TGTGCCAGCAGCTTAATGGGGGGTTACTCCTACGAGCAGTACTTC. Translated, it gives CASSLMGGYSYEQYF.

The rearrangement links TRBV4-2 to TRBJ1-2; 7 nucleotides agree with TRBD1. V was pared by 1 base and J by 1 base, with 9 bases of the junction left unmatched. Looked up from germline, CDR1 is LGHNA and CDR2 is YNFKEQ. This CDR3 has 17 residues. In nucleotides, the CDR3 is TGTGCCAGCAGCCAAGGTCTTGAACAGGGGATTAACTATGGCTACACCTTC. It specifies CASSQGLEQGINYGYTF.

The rearrangement links TRBV10-3 to TRBJ1-5; 9 bases fit TRBD1. The V gene end was trimmed by 10 bases and the J gene end by 0 bases; junction bases not matched to a gene: 4. In germline, CDR1 is ENHRY, CDR2 SYGVKD. This CDR3 is 14 amino acids long. The CDR3 spells CATGTGISNQPQHF. In DNA form, the CDR3 reads TGTGCCACTGGGACAGGGATTAGCAATCAGCCCCAGCATTTT.

Only a few counts were recorded for this clone. This chain links TRBV5-6 with TRBJ2-7, with D possibly matching TRBD1 (6 bases). The CDR3 totals 14 residues. Germline assignment: CDR1 SGHDT and CDR2 YYEEEE. The ends were cut back, 4 bases at V and 0 bases at J, with 11 bases in the middle. CDR3 nucleotide sequence: TGTGCCAGCAGCCGTCGACAGGTCTCCTACGAGCAGTACTTC. Amino acids: CASSRRQVSYEQYF. Variable domain in full (rest from reference TRBV5-6 and TRBJ2-7): DAGVTQSPTHLIKTRGQQVTLRCSPKSGHDTVSWYQQALGQGPQFIFQYYEEEERQRGNFPDRFSGHQFPNYSSELNVNALLLGDSALYLCASSRRQVSYEQYFGPGTRLTVT.

This clone has only a few counts. The CDR3 DNA sequence: TGTGCCAGTACGGACAGCCTAGCGGGATTGGGATACAATGAGCAGTTCTTC. Translating it yields CASTDSLAGLGYNEQFF. The chain is built from TRBV19 and TRBJ2-1; 9 bases are shared with TRBD2. The V and J ends lost 7 bases and 4 bases, in that order; junction bases with no gene match: 14. CDR3 size: 17 residues. Germline V CDR1 and CDR2: LNHDA, SQIVND (reference sequence). Complete variable domain (other parts from reference TRBV19 and TRBJ2-1): DGGITQSPKYLFRKEGQNVTLSCEQNLNHDAMYWYRQDPGQGLRLIYYSQIVNDFQKGDIAEGYSVSREKKESFPLTVTSAQKNPTAFYLCASTDSLAGLGYNEQFFGPGTRLTVL.

The rearrangement joins TRBV19 to TRBJ2-2; tentatively, D is TRBD2 (6 bases). The CDR3 is 18 amino acids. Germline V CDR1 and CDR2: LNHDA, SQIVND (reference sequence). V lost 9 bases, J lost 5 bases, and 28 bases lay in between. The CDR3 here is CASKPGRGSSFVTGELFF. CDR3 DNA: TGTGCCAGCAAGCCCGGTCGGGGGTCGTCTTTTGTGACCGGGGAGCTGTTTTTT.

The genes are TRBV11-3 and TRBJ2-3, with 9 bases lining up with TRBD2. In germline, CDR1 is SGHNT, CDR2 YENEEA. This CDR3 has 14 residues. The V and J ends lost 1 base and 6 bases, in that order; junction bases with no gene match: 2. The CDR3 DNA reads TGTGCCAGCAGCTTAGTGCGGGAGGGGGATACGCAGTATTTT. The encoded protein is CASSLVREGDTQYF.